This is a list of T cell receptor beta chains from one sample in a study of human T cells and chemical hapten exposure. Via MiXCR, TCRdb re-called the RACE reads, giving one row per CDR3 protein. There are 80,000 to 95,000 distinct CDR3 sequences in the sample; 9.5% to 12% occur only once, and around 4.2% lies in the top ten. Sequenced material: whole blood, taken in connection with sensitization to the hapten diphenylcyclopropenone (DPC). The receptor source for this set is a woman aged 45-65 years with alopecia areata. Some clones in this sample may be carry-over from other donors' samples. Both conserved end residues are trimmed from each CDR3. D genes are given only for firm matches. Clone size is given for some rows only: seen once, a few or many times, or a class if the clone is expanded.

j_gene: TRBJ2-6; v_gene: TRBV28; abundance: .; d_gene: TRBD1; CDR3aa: ASSLLRTGYRTGANVLT
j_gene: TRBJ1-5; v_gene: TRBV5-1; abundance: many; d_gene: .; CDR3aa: ASSLRGDSNQPQH
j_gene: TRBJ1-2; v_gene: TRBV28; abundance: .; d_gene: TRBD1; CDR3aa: ASKGQTKGYT
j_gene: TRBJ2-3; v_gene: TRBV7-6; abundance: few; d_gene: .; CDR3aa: ASSLALDPDSLARLATDTQY
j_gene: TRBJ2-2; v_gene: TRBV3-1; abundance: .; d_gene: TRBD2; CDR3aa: ASSTLAGGWNTGELF
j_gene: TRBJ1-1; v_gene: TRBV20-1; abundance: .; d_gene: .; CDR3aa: SASRWGADSWRNTEAF
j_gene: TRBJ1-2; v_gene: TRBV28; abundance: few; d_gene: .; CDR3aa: ASTPPGVGYT
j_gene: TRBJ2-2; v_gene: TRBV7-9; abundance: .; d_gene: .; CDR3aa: ASSLVGGTGELF
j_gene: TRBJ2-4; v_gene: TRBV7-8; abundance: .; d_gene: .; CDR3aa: ASSLARADIQY
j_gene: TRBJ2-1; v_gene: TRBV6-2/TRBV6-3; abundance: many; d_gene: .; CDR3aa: ASSYPVHEQF
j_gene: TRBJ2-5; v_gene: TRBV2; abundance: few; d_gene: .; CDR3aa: ASSVVQETQY
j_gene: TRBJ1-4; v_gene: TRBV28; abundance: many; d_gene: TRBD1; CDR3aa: ASSLGYRGGNEKLF
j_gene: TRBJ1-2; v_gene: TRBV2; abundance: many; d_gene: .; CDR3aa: ASSELEGPTSGYT
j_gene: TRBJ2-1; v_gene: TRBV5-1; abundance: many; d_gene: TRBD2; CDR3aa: ASSFASGMIYNEQF
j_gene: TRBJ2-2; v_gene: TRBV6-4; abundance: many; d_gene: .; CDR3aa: ASGSFTGELF
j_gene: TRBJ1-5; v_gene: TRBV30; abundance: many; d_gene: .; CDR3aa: AWNSGLDQPQH
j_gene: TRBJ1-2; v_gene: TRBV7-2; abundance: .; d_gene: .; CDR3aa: ASSVNGYT
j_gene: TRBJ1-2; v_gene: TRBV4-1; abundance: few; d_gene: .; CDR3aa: ASSQDSGQHNGYT
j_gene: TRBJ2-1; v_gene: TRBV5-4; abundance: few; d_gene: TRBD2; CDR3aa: ASSLAGLREGYNEQF
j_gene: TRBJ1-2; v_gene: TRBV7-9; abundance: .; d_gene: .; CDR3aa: ASSPTAAYGYT
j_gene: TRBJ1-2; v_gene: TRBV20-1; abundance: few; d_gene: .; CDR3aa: SARSGSLHT
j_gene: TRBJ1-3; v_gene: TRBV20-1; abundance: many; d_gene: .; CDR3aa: SARDRRQGNTIY
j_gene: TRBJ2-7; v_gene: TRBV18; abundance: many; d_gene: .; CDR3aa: ASSLQGQGPTYEQY
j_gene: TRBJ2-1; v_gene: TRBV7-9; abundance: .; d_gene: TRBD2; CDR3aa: ASSKAGGLNEQF
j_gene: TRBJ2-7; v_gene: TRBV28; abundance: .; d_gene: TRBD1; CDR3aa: ASSVPGQGVSYEQY
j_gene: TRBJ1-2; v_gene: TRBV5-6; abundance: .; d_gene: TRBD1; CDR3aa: ASSRGQGSYGYT
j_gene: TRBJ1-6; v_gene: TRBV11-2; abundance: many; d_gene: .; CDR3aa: ASSLGEGGALH
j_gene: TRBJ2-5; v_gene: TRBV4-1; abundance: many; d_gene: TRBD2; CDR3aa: ASSQYNSGVAQY
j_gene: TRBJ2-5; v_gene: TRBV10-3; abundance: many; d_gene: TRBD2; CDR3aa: AISESRGTSQETQY
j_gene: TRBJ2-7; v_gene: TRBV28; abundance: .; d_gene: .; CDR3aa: ASSPRVFSYEQY
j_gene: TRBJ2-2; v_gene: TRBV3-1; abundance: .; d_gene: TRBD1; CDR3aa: ASSSGQAGTGELF
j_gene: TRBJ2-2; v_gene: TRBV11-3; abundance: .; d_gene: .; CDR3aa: ASSRLRTGELF
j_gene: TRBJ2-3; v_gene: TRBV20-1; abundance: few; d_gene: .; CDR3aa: SASEPWGPDTQY
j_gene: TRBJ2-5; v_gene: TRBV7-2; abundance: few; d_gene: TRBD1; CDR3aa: ASSLRRTGQETQY
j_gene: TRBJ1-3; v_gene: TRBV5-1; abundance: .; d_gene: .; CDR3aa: ASSFTGSGNTIC
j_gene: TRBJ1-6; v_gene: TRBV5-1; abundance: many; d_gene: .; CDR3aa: ASSLEAGDNSPLH
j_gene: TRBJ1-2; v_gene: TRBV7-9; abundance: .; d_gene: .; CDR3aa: ASTLTTGDYGYT
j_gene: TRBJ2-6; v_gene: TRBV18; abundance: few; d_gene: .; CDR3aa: ASSPLAAGSSGANVLT
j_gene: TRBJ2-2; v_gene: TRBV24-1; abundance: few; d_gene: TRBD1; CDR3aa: ATSDHPNRGNTGELF
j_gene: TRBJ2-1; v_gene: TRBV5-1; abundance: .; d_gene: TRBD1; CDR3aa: ASSLVTGTGFFEQF
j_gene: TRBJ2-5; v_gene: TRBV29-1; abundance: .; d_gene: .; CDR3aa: SGNYMGETQY
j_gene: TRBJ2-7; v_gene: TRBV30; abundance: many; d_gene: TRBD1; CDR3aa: AWRKTGGSYEQY
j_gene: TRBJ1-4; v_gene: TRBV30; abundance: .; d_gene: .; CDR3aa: AWSTGKLNEKLF
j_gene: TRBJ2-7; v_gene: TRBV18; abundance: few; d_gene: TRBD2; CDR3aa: ASSPRGIAGANPYEQY
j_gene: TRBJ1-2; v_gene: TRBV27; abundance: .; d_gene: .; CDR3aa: ASSLRAGGGNVYT
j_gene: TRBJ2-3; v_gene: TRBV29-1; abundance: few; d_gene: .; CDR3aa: SVADSTDTQY
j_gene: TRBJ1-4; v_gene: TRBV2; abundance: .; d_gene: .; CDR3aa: ASTWLPREKLF
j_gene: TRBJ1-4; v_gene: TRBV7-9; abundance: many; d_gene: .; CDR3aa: ASSLATGPNEKLF
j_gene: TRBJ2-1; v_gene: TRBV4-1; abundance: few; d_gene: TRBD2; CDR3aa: ASSQTPGLAGGYEQF
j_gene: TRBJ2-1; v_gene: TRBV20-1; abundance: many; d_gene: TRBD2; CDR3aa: SALSLAGGTYNEQF
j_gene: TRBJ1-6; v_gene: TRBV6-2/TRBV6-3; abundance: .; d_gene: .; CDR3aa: ASSYGALGGYNSPLH
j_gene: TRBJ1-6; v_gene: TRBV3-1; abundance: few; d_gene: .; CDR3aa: ASNFLGDSPLH
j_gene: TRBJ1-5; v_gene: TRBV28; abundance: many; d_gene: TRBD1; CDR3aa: ASSSAGTGGNNQPQH
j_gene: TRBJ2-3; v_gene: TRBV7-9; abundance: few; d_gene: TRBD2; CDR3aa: ASSLFLSASGDSTDTQY
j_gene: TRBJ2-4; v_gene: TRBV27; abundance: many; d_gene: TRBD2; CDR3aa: ASSSPIGTSGRAGGNIQY
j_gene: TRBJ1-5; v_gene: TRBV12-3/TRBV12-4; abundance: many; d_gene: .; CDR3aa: ASASLGGNQPQH